Each of the 20 T cell receptor beta chains below was sequenced from the same sample in a study of blood T cell repertoires in COVID-19 (dated by TCRdb to about 2020). Libraries were made using the immunoSEQ multiplex PCR assay. TCRdb's version of the immuneACCESS table is confined to in-frame rearrangements and falls short of the full clone set. An unresolved V gene accounts for under half of the shortfall where checked; the remainder is of unknown origin. Here the sample has some 110,000 clones; 82% occur a single time. The ten top clones hold 7.5% of the sample. Sequencing was done on a sample of peripheral blood. Receptors were obtained from a man aged 70-80 years with active or convalescent COVID-19.

The chain couples TRBV3-1 (or the pseudogene TRBV3-2) to TRBJ2-5; D ambiguous. The CDR3 extends over 14 amino acids. Per germline, CDR1 LGHDT and CDR2 YNNKEL (reference sequence). Trimming stripped 3 bases from V and 5 bases from J, with 13 bases between. The CDR3 bases are TGTGCCAGCAGCCACAGAGGTGGTTGGGAGACCCAGTACTTC. Its protein product is CASSHRGGWETQYF.

The genes are TRBV19 and TRBJ1-4, with D possibly TRBD1 on 5 matching bases. The CDR3 has 12 residues. Between the trimmed V and J ends, which lost 8 bases and 12 bases, there was a span of 16 bases. In germline, CDR1 is LNHDA, CDR2 SQIVND (reference sequence). This CDR3 reads CASQGAFLELFF. DNA of the CDR3: TGTGCCAGTCAGGGCGCATTCTTGGAACTGTTTTTT.

The chain joins TRBV5-5 to TRBJ1-5, with 7 bases fitting TRBD1. Trimming at V came to 3 bases and at J to 3 bases, leaving 9 bases not matched to a gene. CDR1 is SGHKS, CDR2 YYEKEE, per germline (reference sequence). CDR3 length: 16 amino acids. The CDR3 here is CASSWRVTGANQPQHF. CDR3 bases: TGTGCCAGCAGCTGGAGGGTTACAGGGGCCAATCAGCCCCAGCATTTT.

The rearrangement uses TRBV27 and TRBJ2-5, with D tentatively TRBD2 (6 bases). Between the trimmed V and J ends, which lost 7 bases and 4 bases, there was a span of 13 bases. CDR1 and CDR2 (germline): MNHEY, SMNVEV (reference sequence). This CDR3 is 13 amino acids long. CDR3 nucleotide sequence: TGTGCCAGCAACAAAGCGGGCCGAGAGACCCAGTACTTC. Translating gives CASNKAGRETQYF.

The chain uses TRBV11-3 and TRBJ2-3; the match to TRBD1 covers 9 bases. CDR1 is SGHNT and CDR2 is YENEEA in the germline V gene. The CDR3 is made up of 15 amino acids. The junction had 8 bases not matched to a gene; V was cut back by 7 bases and J by 3 bases. The CDR3 DNA sequence: TGTGCCAGCAAGAAGGGGACAGGGATGACAGATACGCAGTATTTT. Its translation: CASKKGTGMTDTQYF. Looking up the rest from reference TRBV11-3 and TRBJ2-3 gives the full variable domain: EAGVVQSPRYKIIEKKQPVAFWCNPISGHNTLYWYLQNLGQGPELLIRYENEEAVDDSQLPKDRFSAERLKGVDSTLKIQPAELGDSAVYLCASKKGTGMTDTQYFGPGTRLTVL.

This chain connects TRBV7-8 to TRBJ1-6, with unresolved D. Between the trimmed V and J ends, which lost 5 bases and 7 bases, there was a span of 9 bases. CDR1 and CDR2 from the germline V gene are SGHVS and FQNEAQ. The CDR3 runs 13 residues. This CDR3 is CASSPGANSPLHF. The CDR3 DNA follows: TGTGCCAGCAGCCCCGGAGCCAATTCACCCCTCCACTTT.

V and J are TRBV27 and TRBJ1-5, with 8 positions matching TRBD1. The J segment lost 0 bases and the V segment lost 9 bases, leaving 4 bases of the junction unmatched. The CDR3 runs 14 residues. Germline CDR1 is MNHEY and CDR2 is SMNVEV (reference sequence). CDR3 in DNA: TGTGCCAGATCGCAGGGGGCTAGCAATCAGCCCCAGCATTTT. It translates to CARSQGASNQPQHF.

The rearrangement uses TRBV7-6 and TRBJ2-2; D is unclear. V was clipped by 4 bases and J by 0 bases, with 9 bases between them. CDR1 is SGHVS and CDR2 is FNYEAQ in the germline V gene. There are 15 residues in the CDR3. CDR3 sequence: CASSYKTSNTGELFF. The CDR3 nucleotides read TGTGCCAGCAGCTATAAGACATCGAACACCGGGGAGCTGTTTTTT.

The CDR3 DNA follows: TGCAGCGTTGACGCCCGGGGAGTGGAAGCTTTCTTT. It specifies CSVDARGVEAFF. The chain couples TRBV29-1 to TRBJ1-1; no firm D call. The CDR3 has 12 residues. Germline values: CDR1 SQVTM, CDR2 ANQGSEA. V was pared by 3 bases and J by 8 bases, with 13 bases between.

The chain employs TRBV7-9 and TRBJ2-5; 15 bases agree with TRBD2. There are 15 residues in the CDR3. Germline CDR1 SEHNR, CDR2 FQNEAQ (reference sequence). The junction had 3 bases not matched to a gene; V was cut back by 5 bases and J by 5 bases. The CDR3 DNA follows: TGTGCCAGCAGCCCCGGGACTAGCGGGGGGGAGACCCAGTACTTC. The encoded protein is CASSPGTSGGETQYF.

This rearrangement joins TRBV7-9 to TRBJ1-3, with unresolved D. Per germline, CDR1 SEHNR and CDR2 FQNEAQ (reference sequence). Trimming shortened V by 5 bases and J by 2 bases, and 22 bases separated the two germline ends. The CDR3 extends over 18 amino acids. CDR3 sequence: CASSVTGSSRVTGNTIYF. The CDR3 DNA sequence: TGTGCCAGCAGCGTCACCGGGTCCTCCCGGGTTACTGGAAACACCATATATTTT.

This clone was seen just once. The chain uses TRBV23-1 and TRBJ1-6; a possible D gene is TRBD1 (6 bases). TRBV23-1 is recorded as an ORF, its role being uncertain. Trimming removed 2 bases from V and 10 bases from J, with 15 bases in between. CDR3 length: 15 residues. The CDR3 bases are TGCGCCAGCAGTCAACCGGGCCGGGGGGGCTCACCCCTCCACTTT. Translation gives CASSQPGRGGSPLHF.

This chain uses TRBV7-2 with TRBJ2-2; D unresolved. V lost 4 bases, J lost 3 bases, and 9 bases lay in between. The length of the CDR3 is 14 residues. Germline-derived CDR1 and CDR2 are SGHTA and FQGNSA. The CDR3 DNA follows: TGTGCCAGCAGCTCCGAGGCGTACACCGGGGAGCTGTTTTTT. This codes for CASSSEAYTGELFF.

This rearrangement joins TRBV18 to TRBJ2-7; D not resolved. This CDR3 has 13 amino acids. Germline V gene lookup returns CDR1 KGHSH and CDR2 LQKENI. V lost 3 bases and J lost 1, with 7 bases in between. DNA for the CDR3: TGTGCCAGCTCACCTTCCGTTTCCTACGAGCAGTACTTC. This encodes CASSPSVSYEQYF.

The chain recombines TRBV28 with TRBJ2-2, with 7 positions matching TRBD2. The CDR3 runs to 15 residues. Germline V CDR1 and CDR2: MDHEN, SYDVKM. V gave up 2 bases and J gave up 0 bases; unmatched junction bases: 0. The CDR3 reads CASSLAGANTGELFF. The CDR3 coding sequence is TGTGCCAGCAGTTTAGCGGGGGCGAACACCGGGGAGCTGTTTTTT. Full variable domain (remainder filled in from reference TRBV28 and TRBJ2-2): DVKVTQSSRYLVKRTGEKVFLECVQDMDHENMFWYRQDPGLGLRLIYFSYDVKMKEKGDIPEGYSVSREKKERFSLILESASTNQTSMYLCASSLAGANTGELFFGEGSRLTVL.

The chain employs TRBV19 and TRBJ1-2; the D gene is possibly TRBD1 (5 bases). V lost 2 bases and J 8 bases, leaving 21 bases between the germline ends. This CDR3 contains 16 residues. CDR1 and CDR2 from the germline V gene are LNHDA and SQIVND (reference sequence). The CDR3 loop reads CASSIRPRTGGGGYTF. The CDR3 DNA is TGTGCCAGTAGTATACGCCCCCGGACGGGCGGGGGGGGCTACACCTTC.

The V gene is TRBV25-1, the J gene TRBJ2-7; D is unclear. The CDR3 length is 12 residues. V was cut by 9 bases and J by 2 bases, with 11 bases left in between. CDR1 MGHDK and CDR2 SYGVNS come from the germline V gene. CDR3 coding DNA: TGTGCCAGAAACAGAAAAACCTACGAGCAGTACTTC. It yields the protein CARNRKTYEQYF.

This clone qualifies as medium-sized (0.01 to 0.1%). The J gene is TRBJ2-7, the V gene TRBV23-1; the match to TRBD1 covers 9 bases. TRBV23-1 is an ORF, and what it does is uncertain. J lost 0 bases, V lost 8 bases, and 2 bases had no gene match. The CDR3 loop spans 13 amino acids. The CDR3 DNA is TGCGCCAGCCCGGACAGGGGCTCCTACGAGCAGTACTTC. Encoded protein: CASPDRGSYEQYF.

The rearrangement joins TRBV7-9 to TRBJ1-1; TRBD1 might be the D (5 bases). The CDR3 runs 16 residues. Germline assignment: CDR1 SEHNR and CDR2 FQNEAQ (reference sequence). V lost 1 base and J lost 4, with 16 bases in between. This CDR3 reads CASSLGAGLVSTEAFF. The CDR3 DNA reads as TGTGCCAGCAGCTTAGGGGCAGGGTTGGTTAGCACTGAAGCTTTCTTT.

This chain links TRBV3-1 (or the pseudogene TRBV3-2) with TRBJ1-2; D gene unclear. Germline V gives CDR1 LGHDT, CDR2 YNNKEL (reference sequence). V was shortened by 0 bases and J by 3 bases, with 11 bases between the two germline ends. This CDR3 region has 15 residues. The chain's CDR3 is CASSQERARDYGYTF. CDR3 DNA: TGTGCCAGCAGCCAAGAGCGGGCGCGGGACTATGGCTACACCTTC.